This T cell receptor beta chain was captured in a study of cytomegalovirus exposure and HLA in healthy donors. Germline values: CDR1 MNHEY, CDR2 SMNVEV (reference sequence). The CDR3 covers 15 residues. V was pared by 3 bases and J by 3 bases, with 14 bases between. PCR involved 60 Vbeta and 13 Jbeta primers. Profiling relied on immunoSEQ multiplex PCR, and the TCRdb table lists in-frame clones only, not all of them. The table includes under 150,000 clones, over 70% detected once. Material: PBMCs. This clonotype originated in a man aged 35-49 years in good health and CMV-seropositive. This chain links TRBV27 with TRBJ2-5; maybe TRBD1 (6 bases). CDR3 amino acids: CASSLVGTGKETQYF. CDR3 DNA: TGTGCCAGCAGTTTGGTTGGTACAGGGAAAGAGACCCAGTACTTC.